This T cell receptor (beta chain) was documented in a study of T cell responses to AZD1222 COVID-19 vaccine. Study-level findings and limits: Spike was spanned by vaccine-associated CD4 TCRs, with dominance at 160-218 and 743-854. Clonal diversity was possibly underestimated, and white British individuals and females predominated among donors. In the spike-specific TCR repertoire, nearly half reportedly target unmutated variant regions.

CDR1 is MNHNS and CDR2 is SASEGT in the germline V gene. CDR3 length equals 14 residues. V was shortened by 2 bases and J by 7 bases, with 11 bases between the two germline ends. With regard to this clone: Its antigen remains unknown.

The protocol was immunoSEQ multiplex PCR, while the TCRdb copy is restricted to in-frame clones and leaves out a portion. The sample carries over 85,000 clones, around 89% recorded once. Sequencing was performed on peripheral blood, taken on day 0 of AZD1222 vaccination. This TCR came from an adult in good health. The J gene is TRBJ2-2, the V gene TRBV6-1, with D unresolved. In DNA form, the CDR3 reads TGTGCCAGCAGTGAAAGTAGGGCGAACGGGGAGCTGTTTTTT. The encoded protein is CASSESRANGELFF.